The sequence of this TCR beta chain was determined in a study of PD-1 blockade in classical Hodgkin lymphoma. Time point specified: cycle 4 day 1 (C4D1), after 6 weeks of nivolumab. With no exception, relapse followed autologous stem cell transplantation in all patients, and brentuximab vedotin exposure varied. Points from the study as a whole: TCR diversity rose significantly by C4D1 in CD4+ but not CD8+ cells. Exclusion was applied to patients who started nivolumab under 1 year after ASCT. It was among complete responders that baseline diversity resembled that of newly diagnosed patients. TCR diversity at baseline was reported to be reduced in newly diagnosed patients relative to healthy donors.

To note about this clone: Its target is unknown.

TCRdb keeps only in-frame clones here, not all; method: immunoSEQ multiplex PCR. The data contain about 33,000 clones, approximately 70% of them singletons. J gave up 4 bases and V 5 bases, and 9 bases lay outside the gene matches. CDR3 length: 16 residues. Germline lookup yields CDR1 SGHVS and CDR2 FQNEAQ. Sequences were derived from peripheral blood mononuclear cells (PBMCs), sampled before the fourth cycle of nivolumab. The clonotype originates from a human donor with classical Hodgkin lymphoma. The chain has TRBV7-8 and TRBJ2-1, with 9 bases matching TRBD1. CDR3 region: CASSRLTGGGYNEQFF. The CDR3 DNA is TGTGCCAGCAGCCGACTTACAGGGGGCGGGTACAATGAGCAGTTCTTC.